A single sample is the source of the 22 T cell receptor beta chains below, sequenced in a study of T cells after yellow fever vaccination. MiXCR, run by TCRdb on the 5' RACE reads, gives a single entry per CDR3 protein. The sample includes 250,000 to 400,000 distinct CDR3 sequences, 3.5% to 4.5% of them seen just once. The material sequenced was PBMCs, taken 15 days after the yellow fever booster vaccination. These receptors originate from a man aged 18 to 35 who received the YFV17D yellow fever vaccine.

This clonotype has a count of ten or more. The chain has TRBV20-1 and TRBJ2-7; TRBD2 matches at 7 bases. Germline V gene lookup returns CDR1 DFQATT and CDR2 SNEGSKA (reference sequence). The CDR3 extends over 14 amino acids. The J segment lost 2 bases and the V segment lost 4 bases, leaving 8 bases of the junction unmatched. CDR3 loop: CSAKGPGLTYEQYF. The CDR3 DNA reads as TGCAGTGCTAAGGGCCCGGGACTAACCTACGAGCAGTACTTC.

CDR3 sequence (DNA): TGTGCCAGCAGCTACGCATCCGGGACAGGGATGAACACTGAAGCTTTCTTT. Its translation is CASSYASGTGMNTEAFF. The chain links TRBV11-1 to TRBJ1-1, with 9 nucleotides matching TRBD1. J gave up 0 bases and V 4 bases, and 9 bases lay outside the gene matches. Germline CDR1 is SGHAT and CDR2 is FQDESV (reference sequence). The CDR3 runs to 17 residues.

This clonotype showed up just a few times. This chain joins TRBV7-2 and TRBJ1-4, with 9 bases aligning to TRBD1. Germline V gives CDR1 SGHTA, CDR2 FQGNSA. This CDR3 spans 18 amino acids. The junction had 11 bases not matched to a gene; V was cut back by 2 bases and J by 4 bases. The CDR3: CASSLNRGPKGFNEKLFF. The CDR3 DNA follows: TGTGCCAGCAGCTTAAACAGGGGGCCCAAGGGGTTTAATGAAAAACTGTTTTTT. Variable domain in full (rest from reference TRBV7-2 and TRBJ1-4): GAGVSQSPSNKVTEKGKDVELRCDPISGHTALYWYRQSLGQGLEFLIYFQGNSAPDKSGLPSDRFSAERTGGSVSTLTIQRTQQEDSAVYLCASSLNRGPKGFNEKLFFGSGTQLSVL.

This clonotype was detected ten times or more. CDR3 region: CASSRDTMNTEAFF. CDR3 in DNA: TGTGCCAGCAGCCGGGACACTATGAACACTGAAGCTTTCTTT. The chain is built from TRBV5-5 and TRBJ1-1, with a weak D call TRBD1 (6 bases). Germline V gene lookup returns CDR1 SGHKS and CDR2 YYEKEE (reference sequence). This CDR3 region has 14 residues. Trimming removed 4 bases at V and 0 bases at J, with 10 bases between.

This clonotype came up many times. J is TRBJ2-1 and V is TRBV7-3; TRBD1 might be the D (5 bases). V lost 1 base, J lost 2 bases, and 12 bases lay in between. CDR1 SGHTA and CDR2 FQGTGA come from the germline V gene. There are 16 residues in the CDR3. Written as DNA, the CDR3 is TGTGCCAGCAGCTTAATGGGAAGGGGCCCCTACAATGAGCAGTTCTTC. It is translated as CASSLMGRGPYNEQFF. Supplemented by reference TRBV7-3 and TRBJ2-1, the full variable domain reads GAGVSQTPSNKVTEKGKYVELRCDPISGHTALYWYRQSLGQGPEFLIYFQGTGAADDSGLPNDRFFAVRPEGSVSTLKIQRTERGDSAVYLCASSLMGRGPYNEQFFGPGTRLTVL.

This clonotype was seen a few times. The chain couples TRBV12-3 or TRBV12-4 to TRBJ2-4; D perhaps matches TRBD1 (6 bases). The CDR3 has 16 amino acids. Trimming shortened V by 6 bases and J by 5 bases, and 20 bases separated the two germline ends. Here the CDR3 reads CASSRFQGLGENIQYF. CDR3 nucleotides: TGTGCCAGCAGCAGGTTTCAGGGGTTAGGGGAAAACATTCAGTACTTC.

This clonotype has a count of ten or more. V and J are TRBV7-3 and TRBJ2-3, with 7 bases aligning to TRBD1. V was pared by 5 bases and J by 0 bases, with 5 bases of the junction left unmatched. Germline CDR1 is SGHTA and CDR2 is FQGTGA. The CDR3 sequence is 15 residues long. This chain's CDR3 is CASSPQGWSTDTQYF. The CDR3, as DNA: TGTGCCAGCAGCCCACAGGGGTGGAGCACAGATACGCAGTATTTT. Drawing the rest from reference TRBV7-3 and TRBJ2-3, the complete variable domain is GAGVSQTPSNKVTEKGKYVELRCDPISGHTALYWYRQSLGQGPEFLIYFQGTGAADDSGLPNDRFFAVRPEGSVSTLKIQRTERGDSAVYLCASSPQGWSTDTQYFGPGTRLTVL.

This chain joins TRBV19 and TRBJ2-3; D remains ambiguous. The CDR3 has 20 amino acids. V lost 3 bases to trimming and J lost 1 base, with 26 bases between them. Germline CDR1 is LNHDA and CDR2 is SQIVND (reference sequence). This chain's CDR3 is CASSMGRFLGEDLGTDTQYF. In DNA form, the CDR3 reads TGTGCCAGTAGTATGGGCCGGTTCCTTGGGGAAGATTTGGGCACAGATACGCAGTATTTT.

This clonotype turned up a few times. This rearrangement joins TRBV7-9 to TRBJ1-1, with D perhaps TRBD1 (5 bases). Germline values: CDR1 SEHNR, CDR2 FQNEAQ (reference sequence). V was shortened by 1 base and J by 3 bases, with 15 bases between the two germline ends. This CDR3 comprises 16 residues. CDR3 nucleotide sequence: TGTGCCAGCAGCTTAGTGGGGGAGGGGTTGGACACTGAAGCTTTCTTT. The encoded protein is CASSLVGEGLDTEAFF. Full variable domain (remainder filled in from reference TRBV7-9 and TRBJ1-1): DTGVSQNPRHKITKRGQNVTFRCDPISEHNRLYWYRQTLGQGPEFLTYFQNEAQLEKSRLLSDRFSAERPKGSFSTLEIQRTEQGDSAMYLCASSLVGEGLDTEAFFGQGTRLTVV.

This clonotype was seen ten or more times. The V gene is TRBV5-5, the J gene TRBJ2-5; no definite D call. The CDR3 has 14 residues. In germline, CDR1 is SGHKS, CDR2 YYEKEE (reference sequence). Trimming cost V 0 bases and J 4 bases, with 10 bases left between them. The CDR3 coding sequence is TGTGCCAGCAGCTTGGGGCAGGCAGCAGAGACCCAGTACTTC. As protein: CASSLGQAAETQYF.

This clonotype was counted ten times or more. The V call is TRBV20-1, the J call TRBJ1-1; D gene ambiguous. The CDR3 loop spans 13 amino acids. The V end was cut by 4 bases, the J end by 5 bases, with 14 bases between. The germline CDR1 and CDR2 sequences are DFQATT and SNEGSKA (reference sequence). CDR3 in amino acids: CSAKEDFYTEAFF. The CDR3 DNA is TGCAGTGCTAAAGAGGACTTCTATACTGAAGCTTTCTTT.

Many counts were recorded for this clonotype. CDR3 in amino acids: CASSYQTGGYEQYF. CDR3 sequence (DNA): TGTGCCAGCAGTTACCAGACAGGGGGCTACGAGCAGTACTTC. The J gene is TRBJ2-7, the V gene TRBV6-5; 9 bases line up with TRBD1. CDR3 length: 14 residues. Germline V gene data show CDR1 as MNHEY and CDR2 as SVGAGI. The V gene end was trimmed by 2 bases and the J gene end by 3 bases; junction bases not matched to a gene: 2.

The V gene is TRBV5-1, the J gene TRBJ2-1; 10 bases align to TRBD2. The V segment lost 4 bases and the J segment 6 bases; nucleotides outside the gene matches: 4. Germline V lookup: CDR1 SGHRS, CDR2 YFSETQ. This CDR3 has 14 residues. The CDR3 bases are TGCGCCAGCAGCACCACTAGCGGGGTCAATGAGCAGTTCTTC. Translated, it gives CASSTTSGVNEQFF.

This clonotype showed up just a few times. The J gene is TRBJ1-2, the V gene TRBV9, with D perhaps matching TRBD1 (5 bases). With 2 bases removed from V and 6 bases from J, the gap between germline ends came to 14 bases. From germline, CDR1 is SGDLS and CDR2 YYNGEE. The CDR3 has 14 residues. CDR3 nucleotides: TGTGCCAGCAGCGTGTCGGGACTTTTGAATGGCTACACCTTC. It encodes CASSVSGLLNGYTF.

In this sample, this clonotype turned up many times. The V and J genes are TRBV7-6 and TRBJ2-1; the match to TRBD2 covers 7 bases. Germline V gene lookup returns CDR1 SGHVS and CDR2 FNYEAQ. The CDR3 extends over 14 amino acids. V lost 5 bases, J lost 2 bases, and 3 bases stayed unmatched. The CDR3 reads CASSPGGAYNEQFF. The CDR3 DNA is TGTGCCAGCAGCCCGGGAGGAGCCTACAATGAGCAGTTCTTC.

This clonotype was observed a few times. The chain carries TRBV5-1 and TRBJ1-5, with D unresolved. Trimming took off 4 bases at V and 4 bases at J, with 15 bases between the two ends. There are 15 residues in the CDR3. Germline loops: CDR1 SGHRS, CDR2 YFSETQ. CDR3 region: CASSIGTLENQPQHF. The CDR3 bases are TGCGCCAGCAGCATTGGAACTCTGGAGAATCAGCCCCAGCATTTT.

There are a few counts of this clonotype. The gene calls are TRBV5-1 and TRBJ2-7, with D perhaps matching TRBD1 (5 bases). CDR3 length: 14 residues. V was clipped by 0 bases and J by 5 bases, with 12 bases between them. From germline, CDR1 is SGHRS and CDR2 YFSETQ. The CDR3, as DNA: TGCGCCAGCAGCTTGGGGGTTATAGGGGACGAGCAGTACGTC. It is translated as CASSLGVIGDEQYV.

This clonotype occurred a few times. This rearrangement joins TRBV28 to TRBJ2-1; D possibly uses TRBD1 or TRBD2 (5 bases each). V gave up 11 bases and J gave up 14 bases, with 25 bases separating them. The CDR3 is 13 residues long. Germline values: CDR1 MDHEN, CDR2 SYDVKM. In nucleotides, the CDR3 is TGTGCCTCTTGGGACGGCGGCAACCCGCCGGAGTTCTTC. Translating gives CASWDGGNPPEFF.

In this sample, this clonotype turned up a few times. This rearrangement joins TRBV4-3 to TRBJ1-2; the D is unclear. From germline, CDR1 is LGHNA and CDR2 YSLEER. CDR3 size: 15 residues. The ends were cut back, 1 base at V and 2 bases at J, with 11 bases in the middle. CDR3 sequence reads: CASSQGDPINYGYTF. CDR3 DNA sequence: TGCGCCAGCAGCCAAGGAGATCCAATCAACTATGGCTACACCTTC.

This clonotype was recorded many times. The CDR3 DNA is TGTGCCAGCAGCATTCGACCCGCAACTAATGAAAAACTGTTTTTT. Translation: CASSIRPATNEKLFF. V is TRBV9 and J is TRBJ1-4; unclear D gene. The CDR3 is made up of 15 amino acids. The germline V gene encodes CDR1 SGDLS and CDR2 YYNGEE. Trimming removed 4 bases at V and 0 bases at J, with 10 bases between.

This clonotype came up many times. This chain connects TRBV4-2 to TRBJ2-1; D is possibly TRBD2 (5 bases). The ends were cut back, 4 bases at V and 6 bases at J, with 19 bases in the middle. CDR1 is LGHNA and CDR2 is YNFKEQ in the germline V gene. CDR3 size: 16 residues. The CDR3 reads CASSPGWLGGGNEQFF. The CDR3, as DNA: TGTGCCAGCAGCCCGGGGTGGCTAGGTGGTGGCAATGAGCAGTTCTTC.

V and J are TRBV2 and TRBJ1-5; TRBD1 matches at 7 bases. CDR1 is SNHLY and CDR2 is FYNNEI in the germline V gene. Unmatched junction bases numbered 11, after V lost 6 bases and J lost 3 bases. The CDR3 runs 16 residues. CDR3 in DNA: TGTGCCAGCAGCCTACGGGAGGGACAGTCCAATCAGCCCCAGCATTTT. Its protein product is CASSLREGQSNQPQHF. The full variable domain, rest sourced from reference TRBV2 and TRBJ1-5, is EPEVTQTPSHQVTQMGQEVILRCVPISNHLYFYWYRQILGQKVEFLVSFYNNEISEKSEIFDDQFSVERPDGSNFTLKIRSTKLEDSAMYFCASSLREGQSNQPQHFGDGTRLSIL.